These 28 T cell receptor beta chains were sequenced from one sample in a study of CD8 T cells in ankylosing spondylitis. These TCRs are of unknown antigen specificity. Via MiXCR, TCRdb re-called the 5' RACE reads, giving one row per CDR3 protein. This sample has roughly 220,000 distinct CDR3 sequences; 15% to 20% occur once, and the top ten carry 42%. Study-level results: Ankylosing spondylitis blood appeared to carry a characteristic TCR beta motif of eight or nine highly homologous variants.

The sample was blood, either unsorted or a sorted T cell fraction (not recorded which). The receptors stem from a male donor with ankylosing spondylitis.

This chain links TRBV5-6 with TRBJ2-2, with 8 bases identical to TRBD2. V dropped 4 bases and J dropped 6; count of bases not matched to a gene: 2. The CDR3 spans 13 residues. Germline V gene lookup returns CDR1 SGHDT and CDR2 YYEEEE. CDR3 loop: CASSLREAGELFF. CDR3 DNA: TGTGCCAGCAGCCTGCGGGAGGCCGGGGAGCTGTTTTTT.

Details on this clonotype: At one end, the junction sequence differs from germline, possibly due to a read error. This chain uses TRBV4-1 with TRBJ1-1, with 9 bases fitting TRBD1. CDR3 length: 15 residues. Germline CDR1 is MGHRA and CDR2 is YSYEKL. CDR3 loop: CVSSLLDRGNTEAFF. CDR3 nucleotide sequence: TGCGTCAGCAGCCTTTTGGACAGGGGGAACACTGAAGCTTTCTTT.

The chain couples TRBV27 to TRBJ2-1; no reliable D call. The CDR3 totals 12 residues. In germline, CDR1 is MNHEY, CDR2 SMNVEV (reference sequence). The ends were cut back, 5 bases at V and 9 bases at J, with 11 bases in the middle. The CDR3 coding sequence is TGTGCCAGCAGTACCCGGTTGGGTGAGCAGTTCTTC. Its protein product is CASSTRLGEQFF.

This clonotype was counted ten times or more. This chain's CDR3 is CASSLLTSGEGGEQFF. The CDR3 region has the DNA TGCGCCAGCAGCTTGTTGACTAGCGGGGAAGGGGGTGAGCAGTTCTTC. The chain recombines TRBV5-1 with TRBJ2-1; 11 bases line up with TRBD2. V was clipped by 1 base and J by 9 bases; unmatched bases: 9. The CDR3 loop spans 16 amino acids. CDR1 and CDR2 (germline): SGHRS, YFSETQ. Drawing the rest from reference TRBV5-1 and TRBJ2-1, the complete variable domain is KAGVTQTPRYLIKTRGQQVTLSCSPISGHRSVSWYQQTPGQGLQFLFEYFSETQRNKGNFPGRFSGRQFSNSRSEMNVSTLELGDSALYLCASSLLTSGEGGEQFFGPGTRLTVL.

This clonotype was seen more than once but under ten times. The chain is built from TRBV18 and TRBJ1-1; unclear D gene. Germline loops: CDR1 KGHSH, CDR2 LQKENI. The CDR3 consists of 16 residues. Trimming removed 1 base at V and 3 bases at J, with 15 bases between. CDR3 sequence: CASSPLPPGGDTEAFF. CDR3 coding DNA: TGTGCCAGCTCACCACTCCCCCCTGGAGGAGACACTGAAGCTTTCTTT.

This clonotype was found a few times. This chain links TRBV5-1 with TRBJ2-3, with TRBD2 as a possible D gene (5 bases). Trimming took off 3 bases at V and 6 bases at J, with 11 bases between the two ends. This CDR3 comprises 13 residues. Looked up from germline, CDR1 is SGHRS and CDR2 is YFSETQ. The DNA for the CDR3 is TGCGCCAGCAGCTCAGAGGGTTGGGATACGCAGTATTTT. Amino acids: CASSSEGWDTQYF. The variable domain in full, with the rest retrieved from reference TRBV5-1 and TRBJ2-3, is KAGVTQTPRYLIKTRGQQVTLSCSPISGHRSVSWYQQTPGQGLQFLFEYFSETQRNKGNFPGRFSGRQFSNSRSEMNVSTLELGDSALYLCASSSEGWDTQYFGPGTRLTVL.

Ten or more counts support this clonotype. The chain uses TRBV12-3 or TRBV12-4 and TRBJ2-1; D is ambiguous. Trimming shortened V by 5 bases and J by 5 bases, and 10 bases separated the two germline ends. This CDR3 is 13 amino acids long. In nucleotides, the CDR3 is TGTGCCAGCAGTCTAGACTCTCACAATGAGCAGTTCTTC. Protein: CASSLDSHNEQFF.

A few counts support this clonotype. CDR3 in amino acids: CASSSLTDSVYQETQYF. The DNA of the CDR3 is TGTGCCAGCAGCTCACTTACGGACAGCGTTTACCAAGAGACCCAGTACTTC. The chain carries TRBV7-9 and TRBJ2-5; the D gene is possibly TRBD1 (6 bases). Germline CDR1 and CDR2: SEHNR and FQNEAQ (reference sequence). V was clipped by 4 bases and J by 0 bases, with 18 bases between them. The CDR3 loop spans 17 amino acids.

The CDR3 sequence is CASSFRIQGGTDTQYF. The CDR3 DNA reads TGTGCCAGCAGCTTTAGGATACAGGGCGGCACAGATACGCAGTATTTT. V and J are TRBV7-9 and TRBJ2-3, with D maybe TRBD1 (6 bases). Germline V gene lookup returns CDR1 SEHNR and CDR2 FQNEAQ (reference sequence). Trimming stripped 3 bases from V and 1 base from J, with 14 bases between. The CDR3 spans 16 residues.

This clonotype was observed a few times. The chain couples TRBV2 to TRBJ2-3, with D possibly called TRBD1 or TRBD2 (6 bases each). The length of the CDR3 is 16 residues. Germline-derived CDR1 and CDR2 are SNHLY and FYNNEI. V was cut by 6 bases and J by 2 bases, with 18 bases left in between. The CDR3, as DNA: TGTGCCAGCAGCCCACAGGGTAGCGGACTCACAGATACGCAGTATTTT. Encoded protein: CASSPQGSGLTDTQYF.

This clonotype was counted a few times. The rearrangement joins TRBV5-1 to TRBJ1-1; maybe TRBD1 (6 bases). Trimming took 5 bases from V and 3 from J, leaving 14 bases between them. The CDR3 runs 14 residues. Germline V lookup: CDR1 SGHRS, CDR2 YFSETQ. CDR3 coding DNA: TGCGCCAGCAGGCGGGGGGCGGGGGACACTGAAGCTTTCTTT. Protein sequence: CASRRGAGDTEAFF.

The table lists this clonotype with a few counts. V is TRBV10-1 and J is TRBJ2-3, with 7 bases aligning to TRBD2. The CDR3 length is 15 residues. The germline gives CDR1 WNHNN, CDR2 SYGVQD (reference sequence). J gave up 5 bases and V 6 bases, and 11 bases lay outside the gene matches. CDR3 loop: CASRPGRGEGDTQYF. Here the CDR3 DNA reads TGCGCCAGCAGACCCGGTCGGGGGGAGGGAGATACGCAGTATTTT.

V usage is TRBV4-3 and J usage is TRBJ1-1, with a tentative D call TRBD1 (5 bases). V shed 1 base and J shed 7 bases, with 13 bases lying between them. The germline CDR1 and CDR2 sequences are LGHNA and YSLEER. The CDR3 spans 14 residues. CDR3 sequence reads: CASSQVLGGSEAFF. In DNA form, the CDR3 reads TGCGCCAGCAGCCAAGTGTTGGGGGGAAGTGAAGCTTTCTTT.

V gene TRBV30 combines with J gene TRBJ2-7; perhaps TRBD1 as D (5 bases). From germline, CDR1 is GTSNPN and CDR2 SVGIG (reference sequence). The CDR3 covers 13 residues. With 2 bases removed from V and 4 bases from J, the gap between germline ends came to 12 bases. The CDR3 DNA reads TGTGCCTGGAGTTTTATCGCAGGGTACGAGCAGTACTTC. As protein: CAWSFIAGYEQYF.

CDR3 sequence (DNA): TGTGCCAGCAGCTCTAGTGGGGGACTAGCGGGGGATTACGAGCAGTACTTC. Translation gives CASSSSGGLAGDYEQYF. V and J are TRBV7-6 and TRBJ2-7; 14 bases match TRBD2. J lost 4 bases, V lost 4 bases, and 9 bases had no gene match. In germline, CDR1 is SGHVS, CDR2 FNYEAQ. This CDR3 contains 17 residues.

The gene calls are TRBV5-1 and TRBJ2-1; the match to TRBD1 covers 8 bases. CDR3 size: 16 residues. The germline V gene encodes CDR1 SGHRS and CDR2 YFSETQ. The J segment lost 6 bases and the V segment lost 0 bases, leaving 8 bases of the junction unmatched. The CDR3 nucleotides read TGCGCCAGCAGCTTGGGCCCTACGGGGACAGGCAATGAGCAGTTCTTC. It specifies CASSLGPTGTGNEQFF.

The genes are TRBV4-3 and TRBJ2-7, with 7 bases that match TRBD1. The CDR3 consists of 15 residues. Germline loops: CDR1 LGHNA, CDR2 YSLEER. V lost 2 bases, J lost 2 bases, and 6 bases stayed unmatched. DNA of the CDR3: TGCGCCAGCAGCCAAACCCGGGACAGCACCTACGAGCAGTACTTC. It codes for CASSQTRDSTYEQYF.

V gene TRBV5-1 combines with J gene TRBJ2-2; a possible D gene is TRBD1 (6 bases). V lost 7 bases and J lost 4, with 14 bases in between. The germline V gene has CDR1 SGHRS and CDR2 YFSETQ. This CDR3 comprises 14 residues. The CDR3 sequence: CASGDRLSTGELFF. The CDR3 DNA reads TGCGCCAGCGGAGACAGGTTAAGCACCGGGGAGCTGTTTTTT.

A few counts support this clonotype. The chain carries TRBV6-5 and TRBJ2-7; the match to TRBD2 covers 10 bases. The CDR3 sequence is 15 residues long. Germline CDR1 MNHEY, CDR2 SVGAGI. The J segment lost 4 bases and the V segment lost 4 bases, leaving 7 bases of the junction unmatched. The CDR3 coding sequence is TGTGCCAGCAGTTGGCTAGCGGGGGAACTATACGAGCAGTACTTC. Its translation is CASSWLAGELYEQYF.

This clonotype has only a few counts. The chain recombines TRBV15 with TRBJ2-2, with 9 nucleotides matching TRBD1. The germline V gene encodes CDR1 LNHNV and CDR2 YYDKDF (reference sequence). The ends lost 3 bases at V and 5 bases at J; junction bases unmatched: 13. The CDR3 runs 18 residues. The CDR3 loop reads CATSRLNPGQGRTGELFF. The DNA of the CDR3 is TGTGCCACCAGCAGGCTGAACCCGGGACAGGGAAGAACCGGGGAGCTGTTTTTT.

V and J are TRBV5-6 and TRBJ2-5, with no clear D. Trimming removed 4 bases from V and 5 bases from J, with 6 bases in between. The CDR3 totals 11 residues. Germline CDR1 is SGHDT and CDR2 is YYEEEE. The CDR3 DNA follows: TGTGCCAGCAGCGCGGAGGAGACCCAGTACTTC. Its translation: CASSAEETQYF.

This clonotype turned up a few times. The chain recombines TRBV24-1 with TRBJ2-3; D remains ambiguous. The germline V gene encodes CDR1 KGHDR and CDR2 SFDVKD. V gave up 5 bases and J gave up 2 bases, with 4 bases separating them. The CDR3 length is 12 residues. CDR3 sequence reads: CATSGYTDTQYF. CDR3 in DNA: TGTGCCACCAGTGGCTACACAGATACGCAGTATTTT.

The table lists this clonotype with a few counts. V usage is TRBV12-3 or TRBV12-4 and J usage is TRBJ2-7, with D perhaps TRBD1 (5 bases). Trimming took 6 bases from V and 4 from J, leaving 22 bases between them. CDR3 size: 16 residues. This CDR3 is CASSPAPATATYEQYF. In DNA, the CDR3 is TGTGCCAGCAGCCCCGCCCCCGCGACAGCTACTTACGAGCAGTACTTC.

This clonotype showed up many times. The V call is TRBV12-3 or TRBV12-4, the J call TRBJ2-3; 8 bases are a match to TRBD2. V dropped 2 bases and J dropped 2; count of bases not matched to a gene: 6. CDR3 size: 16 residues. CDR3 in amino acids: CASSLSAGGLTDTQYF. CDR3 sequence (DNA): TGTGCCAGCAGTTTATCGGCGGGAGGTCTCACAGATACGCAGTATTTT.

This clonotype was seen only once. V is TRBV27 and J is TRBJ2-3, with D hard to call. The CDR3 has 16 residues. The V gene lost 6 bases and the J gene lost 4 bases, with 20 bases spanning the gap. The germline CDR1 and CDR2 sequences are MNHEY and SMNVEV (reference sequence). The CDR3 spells CASSPLTGLGSDTQYF. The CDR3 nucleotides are TGTGCCAGCAGCCCCTTGACGGGTTTAGGGTCAGATACGCAGTATTTT.

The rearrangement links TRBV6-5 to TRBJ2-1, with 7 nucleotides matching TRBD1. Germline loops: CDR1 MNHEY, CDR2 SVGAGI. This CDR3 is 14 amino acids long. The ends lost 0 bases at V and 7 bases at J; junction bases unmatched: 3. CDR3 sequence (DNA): TGTGCCAGCAGTTACTCGACAGGGATGAATGAGCAGTTCTTC. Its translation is CASSYSTGMNEQFF.

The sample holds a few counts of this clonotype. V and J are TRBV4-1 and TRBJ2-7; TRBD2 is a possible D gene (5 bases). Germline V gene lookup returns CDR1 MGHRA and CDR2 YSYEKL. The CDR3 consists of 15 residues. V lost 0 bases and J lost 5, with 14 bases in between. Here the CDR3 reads CASSQDQSGWNEQYF. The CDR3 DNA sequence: TGCGCCAGCAGCCAAGATCAGTCGGGGTGGAACGAGCAGTACTTC.

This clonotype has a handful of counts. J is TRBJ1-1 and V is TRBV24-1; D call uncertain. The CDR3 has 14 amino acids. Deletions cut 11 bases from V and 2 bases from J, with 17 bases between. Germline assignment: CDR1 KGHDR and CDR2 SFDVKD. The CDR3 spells CAIYDGGGNTEAFF. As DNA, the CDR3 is TGTGCCATCTATGACGGTGGAGGCAACACTGAAGCTTTCTTT.